What follows are 15 T cell receptor beta chains derived from one specimen sequenced in a study of T cells in Graves' hyperthyroidism and ophthalmopathy (dated by TCRdb to about 2019). The library was prepared using multiplex PCR. The listed sequencing device is Illumina HiSeq 2000. Amplification of TCR beta CDR3 regions was carried out from RNA transcripts. For the first round of RT-PCR on the TCR CDR3, the HTBI primer set was used together with the Qiagen OneStep RT-PCR kit. TCRdb reprocessed the public reads (quality trimming at Q25 with fastp, clone calling with MiXCR) and kept in-frame beta chains. Merged by CDR3 protein, the rows form single entries marked with the most common genes and DNA. The sample table shows 500,000 to 750,000 distinct CDR3 sequences, and roughly 14% are seen once. The ten largest clones take up approximately 7% of the sample. Sequencing was done on a sample of blood. These receptors came from a woman under 40 with Graves' hyperthyroidism.

This clonotype was seen at least ten times. The chain carries TRBV18 and TRBJ1-1; D is possibly TRBD1 (5 bases). CDR1 is KGHSH and CDR2 is LQKENI in the germline V gene. V lost 6 bases and J lost 4, with 18 bases in between. The CDR3 runs to 15 residues. CDR3 in amino acids: CASSSRDFRSTEAFF. The CDR3 region has the DNA TGTGCCAGCTCTTCTAGGGACTTCCGGAGCACTGAAGCTTTCTTT.

There are a few counts of this clonotype. This chain connects TRBV30 to TRBJ1-2; D perhaps matches TRBD1 (5 bases). The CDR3 is made up of 14 amino acids. V lost 3 bases, J lost 8 bases, and 19 bases lay in between. The germline V gene has CDR1 GTSNPN and CDR2 SVGIG (reference sequence). This CDR3 is CAWRYGTSIGGYTF. The CDR3 bases are TGTGCCTGGAGATATGGGACTTCCATCGGGGGCTACACCTTC.

Only a few counts were recorded for this clonotype. V usage is TRBV29-1 and J usage is TRBJ2-3; 7 bases agree with TRBD2. V lost 4 bases to trimming and J lost 2 bases; unmatched junction nucleotides: 6. The CDR3 runs to 14 residues. Germline values: CDR1 SQVTM, CDR2 ANQGSEA. The chain's CDR3 is CSVGKLADTDTQYF. The CDR3 DNA follows: TGCAGCGTTGGGAAGCTAGCGGACACAGATACGCAGTATTTT.

At least ten counts were recorded for this clonotype. This chain connects TRBV12-3 or TRBV12-4 to TRBJ2-2; D not certain. This CDR3 is 13 amino acids long. Deletions cut 6 bases from V and 4 bases from J, with 9 bases between. The CDR3 coding sequence is TGTGCCAGCAGCCACGTGGGCACCGGGGAGCTGTTTTTT. This sequence encodes CASSHVGTGELFF.

This clonotype appeared many times. The chain's CDR3 is CASSLNGEIYGYTF. The CDR3 DNA is TGTGCCAGCTCACTCAATGGGGAAATCTATGGCTACACCTTC. This sequence joins TRBV18 and TRBJ1-2, with D unclear. Germline CDR1 is KGHSH and CDR2 is LQKENI. Trimming shortened V by 4 bases and J by 4 bases, and 13 bases separated the two germline ends. CDR3 length: 14 amino acids. The whole variable domain, filled in from reference TRBV18 and TRBJ1-2, reads NAGVMQNPRHLVRRRGQEARLRCSPMKGHSHVYWYRQLPEEGLKFMVYLQKENIIDESGMPKERFSAEFPKEGPSILRIQQVVRGDSAAYFCASSLNGEIYGYTFGSGTRLTVV.

This clonotype was recorded at least ten times. The chain joins TRBV30 to TRBJ2-7, with 9 bases fitting TRBD2. V trimming: 1 base; J trimming: 6 bases; junction bases outside the gene matches: 7. Germline V gene lookup returns CDR1 GTSNPN and CDR2 SVGIG (reference sequence). The CDR3 has 14 residues. In DNA, the CDR3 is TGTGCCTGGAGTGCGGGACTAGCTATCCCCGAGCAGTACTTC. This codes for CAWSAGLAIPEQYF.

This clonotype appeared a few times. The V and J genes are TRBV6-5 and TRBJ2-1; 10 nucleotides match TRBD2. The ends lost 0 bases at V and 8 bases at J; junction bases unmatched: 4. Germline V lookup: CDR1 MNHEY, CDR2 SVGAGI. The CDR3 length is 15 residues. Written as DNA, the CDR3 is TGTGCCAGCAGTTACTCTAGCGGGAGGTCCGATGAGCAGTTCTTC. Its protein is CASSYSSGRSDEQFF.

The V and J genes are TRBV7-9 and TRBJ2-4, with 8 positions matching TRBD1. This CDR3 has 16 amino acids. V shed 4 bases and J 3 bases; nucleotides not matched to a gene: 8. CDR1 SEHNR and CDR2 FQNEAQ come from the germline V gene (reference sequence). Here the CDR3 reads CASSSGQGFGKNIQYF. Written as DNA, the CDR3 is TGTGCCAGCAGCTCCGGACAGGGATTCGGCAAAAACATTCAGTACTTC.

This clonotype was counted between two and nine times. The CDR3 nucleotides read TGCAGCGTTGATAAGGGCAGCACAGATACGCAGTATTTT. The encoded protein is CSVDKGSTDTQYF. V and J are TRBV29-1 and TRBJ2-3; D is uncertain. Germline-derived CDR1 and CDR2 are SQVTM and ANQGSEA. The CDR3 length is 13 residues. V lost 3 bases, J lost 0 bases, and 7 bases lay in between.

This clonotype was observed many times. This chain joins TRBV2 and TRBJ1-1, with TRBD1 identical over 7 bases. The CDR3 loop spans 14 amino acids. From germline, CDR1 is SNHLY and CDR2 FYNNEI. Unmatched junction bases numbered 7, after V lost 8 bases and J lost 1 base. As DNA, the CDR3 is TGTGCCAGCCGACCGACAGGGCCGAACACTGAAGCTTTCTTT. Its translation is CASRPTGPNTEAFF.

This clonotype showed up many times. The rearrangement uses TRBV7-9 and TRBJ2-2; no reliable D call. Deletions cut 7 bases from V and 7 bases from J, with 19 bases between. CDR1 and CDR2 from the germline V gene are SEHNR and FQNEAQ (reference sequence). CDR3 length equals 15 residues. The CDR3 region has the DNA TGTGCCAGCACCCGACGAACTGGGGATGGCGGGGAGCTGTTTTTT. Encoded protein: CASTRRTGDGGELFF.

This clonotype was found many times. The genes are TRBV10-3 and TRBJ1-1; 9 nucleotides line up with TRBD1. The germline V gene encodes CDR1 ENHRY and CDR2 SYGVKD. V gave up 8 bases and J gave up 9 bases; unmatched junction bases: 10. This CDR3 comprises 13 residues. The DNA of the CDR3 is TGTGCCATCGGACGGGACAGGGACGCTAAAGCTTTCTTT. It codes for CAIGRDRDAKAFF.

The sample holds a few counts of this clonotype. The chain joins TRBV10-3 to TRBJ2-3; D gene uncertain. The germline gives CDR1 ENHRY, CDR2 SYGVKD. CDR3 length: 13 residues. V was cut by 7 bases and J by 7 bases, with 15 bases left in between. The CDR3 is CAIKVDRAHTQYF. The CDR3 DNA sequence: TGTGCCATCAAAGTCGACCGGGCGCATACGCAGTATTTT.

The table lists this clonotype with many counts. The V gene is TRBV6-5, the J gene TRBJ1-3; D uncertain. In germline, CDR1 is MNHEY, CDR2 SVGAGI. CDR3 length: 14 amino acids. V lost 2 bases and J 7 bases, leaving 12 bases between the germline ends. The CDR3 sequence: CASSYGQVGNTIYF. The CDR3 bases are TGTGCCAGCAGTTACGGGCAGGTCGGGAACACCATATATTTT.

The table lists this clonotype with a few counts. The gene calls are TRBV19 and TRBJ2-2; D possibly corresponds to TRBD2 (5 bases). The germline V and J ends were trimmed by 1 base and 1 base, with 10 bases remaining between them. CDR1 and CDR2 from the germline V gene are LNHDA and SQIVND (reference sequence). The CDR3 is 16 amino acids. The DNA for the CDR3 is TGTGCCAGTAGTATAGTGGGGAGACAGAACACCGGGGAGCTGTTTTTT. It codes for CASSIVGRQNTGELFF.